Reported below is one TCR beta chain. Its antigen is unknown. Base quality data are lacking; no much larger clone is found one base away. The data were obtained in a study of cytomegalovirus exposure and HLA in healthy donors (dated by TCRdb to about 2017). Study-wide context: The roughly 700 repertoires of the first cohort and the roughly 110 validation repertoires were produced on the same platform, according to a later analysis. The study was designed to test whether signatures of past pathogen exposure could be identified by cataloging public T cell receptors. In addition to the first cohort of hundreds of subjects, a separate validation cohort of 130 or so different subjects was used. To predict cytomegalovirus infection status, the study combined high-throughput TCR immunosequencing, statistical association of individual TCRs with disease status, and machine learning.

Libraries were built with the immunoSEQ multiplex PCR assay. Turning to the authors' computational methods: A statistical classification framework was built to diagnose cytomegalovirus status from the catalog of TCR beta chain sequences. TCRdb retrieved this table from immuneACCESS and kept in-frame rearrangements only. Not all clones are present; in checked studies, unresolved V genes account for under half, and no reason is known for the remainder. The V and J calls and clone size were taken over from that table, and D and trimming were inferred from the DNA. Across this sample there are about 98,000 clones, with 87% seen only once. The ten largest make up 3.9% of the sample. The CDR3 goes from the cysteine to the phenylalanine over 15 residues. Here the CDR3 DNA is all that survives: 45 bases in frame from base 1. Looking up the germline V gene yields CDR1 SGHAT and CDR2 FQNNGV. V and J lose 2 bases and 3 bases, and a span of 14 bases separates them.

Overall results and qualifications from the work: A later analysis lacked HLA typing for the validation cohort, so it scored co-occurrence in that cohort across all 110 or so repertoires. The study gave a list of about 170 TCR beta chains associated with cytomegalovirus. Subsequent analysis determined that TCRs grouped into clusters in the first cohort also showed a tendency toward co-occurrence across the 130 or so validation repertoires, and roughly 95% of cluster scores exceeded 0. In vitro tests confirmed that three of the cytomegalovirus-associated TCR beta chains recognize cytomegalovirus antigens. In both the original and validation cohorts, the classifier was reported to diagnose cytomegalovirus status with high specificity and sensitivity. Most TCR sequences were observed very rarely across donors, whereas some public TCRs were present in many individuals. The authors suggested that the approach could potentially be generalized to other disease states and immunological phenotypes.

The donors were included in the validation cohort of 130 or so subjects, a group kept apart from the roughly 700-subject first cohort. The source of this sequence is a woman aged 25 to 39 in good health and CMV-seronegative. Sequencing used PBMCs. The sequence joins TRBV11-2 to TRBJ2-7; a tentative D match to TRBD2 spans 5 bases. The nucleotide sequence reads as follows: TGTGCCAGCAGCTTACACGATAGGGAGAACTACGAGCAGTACTTC. This sequence encodes CASSLHDRENYEQYF.